These 6 T cell receptor beta chains were sequenced from one sample in a study of vaccination and CD4 T cells after COVID-19 (dated by TCRdb to between 2021 and 2024). Antigens of these TCRs are unknown. The sample's treatment or condition label, in plain terms: roughly nine-day PBMC culture with coronavirus spike peptide pools or control peptides (ViraFEST assay). Library preparation was by PCR. Sequencing relied on an Illumina iSeq 100. TCR sequencing of DNA from cultured CD4+ T cells used the Oncomine TCR Beta short-read assay at the Johns Hopkins FTIC core. In-frame beta chains were kept once TCRdb had trimmed the public reads at Q25 with fastp and called clones with MiXCR. Identical CDR3 proteins give one entry, which carries the most common genes and DNA. The sample table records under 11,000 distinct CDR3 sequences; roughly 77% of these occur just once. Under 9.5% of the sample is held by the ten biggest clonotypes.

Sequencing used CD4+ T cells from blood, cultured in vitro. The receptor source for this set is a human donor who had recovered from COVID-19.

The gene calls are TRBV7-8 and TRBJ2-1; TRBD2 might be the D (6 bases). The V gene's germline CDR1 is SGHVS and CDR2 FQNEAQ. The CDR3 totals 16 residues. V was trimmed by 0 bases and J by 2 bases, leaving 11 bases between them. The DNA of the CDR3 is TGTGCCAGCAGCTTAGCCGCGACTAGGGCCTACAATGAGCAGTTCTTC. It codes for CASSLAATRAYNEQFF.

The chain has TRBV20-1 and TRBJ1-1, with D tentatively TRBD1 (5 bases). CDR1 is DFQATT and CDR2 is SNEGSKA in the germline V gene (reference sequence). The CDR3 length is 16 residues. Trimming took 0 bases from V and 5 from J, leaving 19 bases between them. The chain's CDR3 is CSARDGRARGRTEAFF. CDR3 DNA sequence: TGCAGTGCTAGAGATGGCCGCGCGAGGGGCAGGACTGAAGCTTTCTTT.

The CDR3 protein is CASSLNRGQDTQYF. CDR3 DNA: TGTGCCAGCAGTTTAAACAGGGGGCAAGATACGCAGTATTTT. The gene calls are TRBV28 and TRBJ2-3, with 9 bases matching TRBD1. Germline values: CDR1 MDHEN, CDR2 SYDVKM. V lost 2 bases to trimming and J lost 5 bases; unmatched junction nucleotides: 2. This CDR3 is 14 amino acids long.

The chain has TRBV20-1 and TRBJ1-1; D might be TRBD1 (5 bases). This CDR3 is built from 14 residues. V lost 7 bases to trimming and J lost 11 bases, with 26 bases between them. The germline V gene has CDR1 DFQATT and CDR2 SNEGSKA (reference sequence). The CDR3 loop is CSVPRGGPSMWAFF. The CDR3 DNA is TGCAGTGTACCTCGGGGGGGTCCTTCGATGTGGGCTTTCTTT.

This sequence joins TRBV6-1 and TRBJ1-5; 8 bases are shared with TRBD1. This CDR3 spans 16 amino acids. The germline V gene encodes CDR1 MNHNS and CDR2 SASEGT. Germline trimming cut 6 bases from V and 4 bases from J; bases unmatched to any gene: 11. CDR3: CASSRDPTGANQPQHF. CDR3 in DNA: TGTGCCAGCAGCCGAGACCCGACAGGGGCTAATCAGCCCCAGCATTTT.

V gene TRBV5-4 combines with J gene TRBJ2-3; D gene ambiguous. The germline V gene encodes CDR1 SGHNT and CDR2 YYREEE (reference sequence). The CDR3 has 13 residues. Trimming cost V 2 bases and J 2 bases, with 6 bases left between them. DNA of the CDR3: TGTGCCAGCAGCTTAGGGAACACAGATACGCAGTATTTT. Translated: CASSLGNTDTQYF.